This T cell receptor (beta chain) was obtained from a study of post-analysis software for immune sequencing data. Study conclusions and caveats: There were a handful of TRBV segments more frequent in patients than controls, and TRBV5-6, TRBV5-1 and TRBV20-1 were among them.

Only a few counts were recorded for this clonotype. The antigen is unknown. The junction does not match germline at one end; this may be a read error. TCR beta cDNA libraries had unique molecular identifiers. TCRdb re-analysed the PCR reads in MiXCR, keeping a single row per CDR3 protein. This table holds a few hundred thousand distinct CDR3 sequences, approximately 38% found once. Germline assignment: CDR1 DFQATT and CDR2 SNEGSKA (reference sequence). The CDR3 is made up of 13 amino acids. The chain combines TRBV20-1 with TRBJ1-4; no definite D call. The sample consisted of blood. This receptor was identified in a girl aged 5 to 17 with multiple sclerosis. The CDR3 spells CSARDSRGEKLFF. The CDR3 bases are TGCAGTGCAAGAGATAGTAGAGGAGAAAAACTGTTTTTT.